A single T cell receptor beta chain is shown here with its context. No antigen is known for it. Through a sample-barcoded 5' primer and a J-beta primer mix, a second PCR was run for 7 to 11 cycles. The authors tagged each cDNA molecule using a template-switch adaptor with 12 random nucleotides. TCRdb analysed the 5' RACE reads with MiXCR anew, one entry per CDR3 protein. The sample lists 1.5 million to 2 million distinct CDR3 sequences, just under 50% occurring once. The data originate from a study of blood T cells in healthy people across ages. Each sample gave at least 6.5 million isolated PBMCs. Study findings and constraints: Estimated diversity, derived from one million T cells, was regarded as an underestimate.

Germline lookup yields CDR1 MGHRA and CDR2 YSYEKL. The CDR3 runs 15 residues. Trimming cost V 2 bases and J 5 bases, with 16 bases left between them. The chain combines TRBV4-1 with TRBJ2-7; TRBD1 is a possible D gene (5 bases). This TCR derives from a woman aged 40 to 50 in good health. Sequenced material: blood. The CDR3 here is CASSQFGQIGDEQYF. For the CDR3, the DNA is TGCGCCAGCAGCCAATTCGGACAAATTGGGGACGAGCAGTACTTC.